This T cell receptor beta chain was retrieved from a study of shared T cell receptors in the human thymus. CDR1 is SGHTS, CDR2 YDEGEE, per germline. Germline trimming cut 0 bases from V and 6 bases from J; bases unmatched to any gene: 3. The CDR3 spans 14 residues. The repertoire was sequenced with immunoSEQ multiplex PCR; TCRdb's copy has only in-frame clones and lacks some. The table has 640,000 or so clones, approximately 87% seen once. These data were likewise used in another study, on human thymus T cells. That paper notes: Resections were taken during corrective heart surgery, and the thymus tissue came from these. In thymic and blood repertoires alike, V and J usage looked biased. Unrelated individuals were reported by related research to share highly overlapping thymic repertoires.

The chain employs TRBV5-8 and TRBJ2-7, with 10 nucleotides matching TRBD2. This TCR was sampled from a boy under three years old with a congenital heart defect. The specimen was thymocytes. CDR3 amino acids: CASSLELAGVEQYF. The DNA of the CDR3 is TGTGCCAGCAGCTTGGAGCTAGCGGGGGTCGAGCAGTACTTC.